This record concerns one T cell receptor beta chain sequence. Its antigen is as yet unknown. The sample is drawn from a study of CD8 T cells in ankylosing spondylitis. Germline lookup yields CDR1 DFQATT and CDR2 SNEGSKA (reference sequence). The J segment lost 10 bases and the V segment lost 4 bases, leaving 10 bases of the junction unmatched. CDR3 length: 15 amino acids. TCRdb re-derived calls from the 5' RACE reads in MiXCR, one entry per CDR3 protein. The profile covers some 800,000 distinct CDR3 sequences, with around 11% appearing a single time and approximately 0.51% taken by the ten largest. General study results and limits: Made up of eight highly homologous variants, a TCR beta motif appeared characteristic of ankylosing spondylitis blood.

The genes are TRBV20-1 and TRBJ2-3; 14 nucleotides match TRBD2. The specimen sequenced was blood, either unsorted or a sorted T cell fraction (not recorded which). This clonotype was obtained from a male donor with ankylosing spondylitis. CDR3 coding DNA: TGCAGTGCTACCCCCGGGACTAGCGGGGGCGGATCGCAGTATTTT. Its translation is CSATPGTSGGGSQYF.